The 17 T cell receptor beta chains given below trace back to one sample, sequenced in a study of post-analysis software for immune sequencing data. These receptors have no identified antigens. The TCR beta cDNA libraries carried unique molecular identifiers. One entry per CDR3 protein results from TCRdb running MiXCR on the PCR reads. The sample lists some 240,000 distinct CDR3 sequences, approximately 34% seen once, with around 4.7% in the top ten. Findings and limits, study-wide: There were a few TRBV segments more frequent in patients than controls, and TRBV5-6, TRBV5-1 and TRBV20-1 were among them.

The sequencing sample was made of blood. The receptors originated from a girl under 18 with multiple sclerosis.

The J gene is TRBJ1-3, the V gene TRBV5-1; D gene uncertain. Germline CDR1 reads SGHRS; CDR2 reads YFSETQ. The CDR3 sequence is 15 residues long. V was cut by 4 bases and J by 2 bases, with 13 bases left in between. The CDR3 is CASSPGGFTGNTIYF. The CDR3 DNA reads TGCGCCAGCAGCCCTGGCGGGTTTACTGGAAACACCATATATTTT.

This clonotype has ten or more counts. The chain is built from TRBV9 and TRBJ1-1; D gene uncertain. Germline CDR1 SGDLS, CDR2 YYNGEE. Trimming pared 4 bases from V and 5 bases from J, leaving 15 bases between. The CDR3 extends over 14 amino acids. In DNA form, the CDR3 reads TGTGCCAGCAGCCCAAAGGCGGCGGGGACTGAAGCTTTCTTT. Amino acid sequence: CASSPKAAGTEAFF.

The gene calls are TRBV18 and TRBJ2-6; D might be TRBD1 or TRBD2, each matching 5 bases. The CDR3 is 14 residues long. Trimming left V 2 bases short and J 12 bases short, with 14 bases between. From germline, CDR1 is KGHSH and CDR2 LQKENI. CDR3 loop: CASSPLFGTSVLTF. As DNA, the CDR3 is TGTGCCAGCTCACCATTATTCGGGACCAGCGTCCTGACTTTC.

This clonotype was counted at least ten times. The chain is built from TRBV7-2 and TRBJ2-1, with TRBD2 matching over 8 bases. CDR1 and CDR2 (germline): SGHTA, FQGNSA. The V segment lost 1 base and the J segment 9 bases; nucleotides outside the gene matches: 8. This CDR3 contains 15 residues. The CDR3 DNA sequence: TGTGCCAGCAGCTTAGTTTCCCGAACTAGCGGTGAGCAGTTCTTC. Translated: CASSLVSRTSGEQFF.

This clonotype was seen ten or more times. The chain combines TRBV15 with TRBJ2-1; 7 bases are shared with TRBD2. CDR1 is LNHNV, CDR2 YYDKDF, per germline (reference sequence). J gave up 2 bases and V 0 bases, and 10 bases lay outside the gene matches. The CDR3 loop spans 18 amino acids. The CDR3 reads CATSRDAGGSTPYNEQFF. CDR3 in DNA: TGTGCCACCAGCAGAGATGCAGGCGGGAGTACGCCCTACAATGAGCAGTTCTTC. Drawing the rest from reference TRBV15 and TRBJ2-1, the complete variable domain is DAMVIQNPRYQVTQFGKPVTLSCSQTLNHNVMYWYQQKSSQAPKLLFHYYDKDFNNEADTPDNFQSRRPNTSFCFLDIRSPGLGDTAMYLCATSRDAGGSTPYNEQFFGPGTRLTVL.

The chain is built from TRBV5-6 and TRBJ1-1, with D uncertain. Trimming removed 0 bases from V and 5 bases from J, with 17 bases in between. Germline V gives CDR1 SGHDT, CDR2 YYEEEE. CDR3 length: 16 amino acids. CDR3 nucleotides: TGTGCCAGCAGCTTGGGTGGCCCCTCCAGTAGGACTGAAGCTTTCTTT. Its translation is CASSLGGPSSRTEAFF.

For this clonotype: Given a much more abundant clone one base away, this may be a read error. This chain connects TRBV24-1 to TRBJ2-6; the D call may be TRBD1 or TRBD2 (5 bases each). The CDR3 consists of 15 residues. Germline V CDR1 and CDR2: KGHDR, SFDVKD. The CDR3 bases are TGTGCCACCAGTGATGGGAGTTCTGGGGCCAACGTCCGGACTTTC. Its translation: CATSDGSSGANVRTF.

The chain couples TRBV7-6 to TRBJ2-1, with 10 bases aligning to TRBD1. This CDR3 has 16 amino acids. After removal of 8 bases from V and 6 bases from J, the junction contained 13 bases not matched to a gene. Germline-derived CDR1 and CDR2 are SGHVS and FNYEAQ. This CDR3 reads CASQPTGGEESNEQFF. The CDR3 DNA follows: TGTGCCAGCCAACCGACAGGGGGCGAAGAAAGCAATGAGCAGTTCTTC. Full variable domain (outside the CDR3, taken from reference TRBV7-6 and TRBJ2-1): GAGVSQSPRYKVTKRGQDVALRCDPISGHVSLYWYRQALGQGPEFLTYFNYEAQQDKSGLPNDRFSAERPEGSISTLTIQRTEQRDSAMYRCASQPTGGEESNEQFFGPGTRLTVL.

This clonotype was counted a single time. A read error may explain this, as a much larger clone is one base away. The chain employs TRBV10-3 and TRBJ2-7; D could derive from TRBD1 or TRBD2 (6 bases each). The CDR3 runs 13 residues. Trimming took off 10 bases at V and 7 bases at J, with 20 bases between the two ends. Germline V lookup: CDR1 ENHRY, CDR2 SYGVKD. The CDR3 spells CAKRGDTDNEQYF. The CDR3 nucleotides are TGTGCCAAAAGGGGGGACACAGACAATGAGCAGTACTTC.

V usage is TRBV5-1 and J usage is TRBJ1-5; D is perhaps TRBD1 (6 bases). CDR1 and CDR2 from the germline V gene are SGHRS and YFSETQ. The CDR3 contains 15 residues. Trimming pared 3 bases from V and 3 bases from J, leaving 13 bases between. CDR3 nucleotide sequence: TGCGCCAGCAGCTCGGCCGGACAGATCAATCAGCCCCAGCATTTT. Encoded protein: CASSSAGQINQPQHF.

This chain uses TRBV2 with TRBJ1-1, with a tentative D call TRBD1 (5 bases). Germline CDR1 reads SNHLY; CDR2 reads FYNNEI. There are 12 residues in the CDR3. Between the trimmed V and J ends, which lost 2 bases and 6 bases, there was a span of 7 bases. CDR3 DNA sequence: TGTGCCAGCAGTGAAACGACAGCTGAAGCTTTCTTT. It codes for CASSETTAEAFF.

Turning to this clonotype: A much more abundant neighbour one base away suggests this may be a read error. This chain links TRBV4-1 with TRBJ1-6; D remains unclear. The germline V gene encodes CDR1 MGHRA and CDR2 YSYEKL. This CDR3 comprises 15 residues. CDR3 loop: CASSQDLQPNSLLHF. In DNA form, the CDR3 reads TGCGCCAGCAGCCAAGATCTACAACCAAATTCACTCCTCCACTTT.

The chain employs TRBV6-2 or TRBV6-3 and TRBJ2-7, with a possible D match to TRBD2 (7 bases). The J call may not be correct, given that the DNA end is closer to TRBJ2-4. The CDR3 is 18 residues long. Germline CDR1 MNHEY, CDR2 SVGEGT. The CDR3: CASTLVAGAKRDLNIQYF. The CDR3, as DNA: TGTGCCAGCACCCTCGTCGCGGGGGCCAAAAGGGACTTAAACATTCAGTACTTC.

The chain carries TRBV20-1 and TRBJ2-7; D uncertain. Germline CDR1 and CDR2: DFQATT and SNEGSKA (reference sequence). Trimming took off 7 bases at V and 0 bases at J, with 16 bases between the two ends. The CDR3 sequence is 14 residues long. As DNA, the CDR3 is TGCAGTGGGAGACCCAACCCCCTCTCCTACGAGCAGTACTTC. As protein: CSGRPNPLSYEQYF.

This chain connects TRBV2 to TRBJ2-7, with D possibly being TRBD1 (5 bases). V was pared by 4 bases and J by 9 bases, with 13 bases between. This CDR3 has 12 amino acids. Germline CDR1 is SNHLY and CDR2 is FYNNEI. Here the CDR3 DNA reads TGTGCCAGCAGTGCCGGACAAATCGGGCAGTACTTC. This translates into CASSAGQIGQYF.

This clonotype was counted between two and nine times. The gene calls are TRBV14 and TRBJ2-2; TRBD1 is a possible D gene (5 bases). V was pared by 5 bases and J by 8 bases, with 18 bases between. Per germline, CDR1 SGHDN and CDR2 FVKESK. The CDR3 sequence is 15 residues long. The CDR3 DNA is TGTGCCAGCAGCATGCACAGGCCGCCCAGTGGGGAGCTGTTTTTT. Translating gives CASSMHRPPSGELFF.

This clonotype was found many times. The rearrangement links TRBV13 to TRBJ2-7; possible D gene TRBD2, 5 bases. Germline loops: CDR1 PRHDT, CDR2 FYEKMQ (reference sequence). The length of the CDR3 is 13 residues. V was cut by 5 bases and J by 6 bases, with 14 bases left in between. The CDR3 here is CASSPSAEGEQYF. CDR3 sequence (DNA): TGTGCCAGCAGCCCCTCGGCAGAGGGCGAGCAGTACTTC.